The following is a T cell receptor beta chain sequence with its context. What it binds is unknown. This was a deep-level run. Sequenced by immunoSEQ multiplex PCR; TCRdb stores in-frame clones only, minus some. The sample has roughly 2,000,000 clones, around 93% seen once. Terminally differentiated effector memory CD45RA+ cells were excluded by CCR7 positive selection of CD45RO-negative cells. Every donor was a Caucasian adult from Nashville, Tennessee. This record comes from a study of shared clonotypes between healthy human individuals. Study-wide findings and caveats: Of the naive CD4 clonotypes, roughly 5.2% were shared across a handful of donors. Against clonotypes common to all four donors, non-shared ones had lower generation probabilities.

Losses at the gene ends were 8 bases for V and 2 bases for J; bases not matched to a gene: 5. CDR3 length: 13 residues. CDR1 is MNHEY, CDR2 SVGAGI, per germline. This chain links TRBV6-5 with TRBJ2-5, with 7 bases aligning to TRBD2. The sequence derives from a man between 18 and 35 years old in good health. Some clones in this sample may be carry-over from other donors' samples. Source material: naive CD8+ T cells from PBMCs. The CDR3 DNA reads TGTGCCAGCGGGGGGGGTTTTCAAGAGACCCAGTACTTC. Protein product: CASGGGFQETQYF.